A selection of T cell receptor beta chains follows, all from one sample in a study of T cell changes during pregnancy in multiple sclerosis. Assay: immunoSEQ multiplex PCR; the TCRdb copy retains only in-frame clones and omits some. The sample has approximately 58,000 clones; around 92% are singletons. The source was CD4+ T cells from peripheral blood mononuclear cells, collected after pregnancy. These TCRs come from a female donor in good health, enrolled as a control in a pregnancy study. Each CDR3 is given with its conserved first and last residue. D genes are given only for firm matches. Only some rows state a clone size, as once, few, many or a class for expanded clones.

V,J,length,D,size,CDR3,DNA
TRBV19,TRBJ1-5,17,TRBD1,.,CASSIVRSDRGNQPQHF,TGTGCCAGTAGTATAGTGAGATCGGACAGGGGGAATCAGCCCCAGCATTTT
TRBV9,TRBJ1-3,15,TRBD1,.,CASSVATGGGNTIYF,TGTGCCAGCAGCGTAGCTACAGGGGGGGGAAACACCATATATTTT
TRBV6-1,TRBJ1-2,14,TRBD1,.,CASRRTGEDYGYTF,TGTGCCAGCAGAAGAACAGGGGAAGACTATGGCTACACCTTC
TRBV2,TRBJ1-1,12,.,few,CASSTRVWEAFF,TGTGCCAGCAGTACCAGGGTCTGGGAAGCTTTCTTT
TRBV19,TRBJ1-1,15,.,.,CASRTGQPSNTEAFF,TGTGCCAGTAGAACTGGACAACCTTCGAACACTGAAGCTTTCTTT
TRBV6-1,TRBJ1-3,13,.,.,CASLPLRGNTIYF,TGTGCCAGCCTCCCGCTCCGGGGAAACACCATATATTTT
TRBV4-1,TRBJ2-3,18,TRBD2,.,CASSQAGLAGTGTDTQYF,TGCGCCAGCAGCCAAGCGGGACTAGCGGGGACAGGCACAGATACGCAGTATTTT
TRBV15,TRBJ1-1,14,TRBD1,.,CATSRGTAYTEAFF,TGTGCCACCAGCAGGGGGACAGCATACACTGAAGCTTTCTTT
TRBV5-8,TRBJ2-4,15,TRBD1,.,CASSRQGEAKNIQYF,TGTGCCAGCAGCCGACAGGGGGAGGCCAAAAACATTCAGTACTTC
TRBV6-6,TRBJ2-7,15,.,.,CASSYSRQGGYEQYF,TGTGCCAGCAGTTATTCTCGGCAGGGGGGCTACGAGCAGTACTTC
TRBV18,TRBJ1-2,15,TRBD1,.,CASSPGQDPPYGYTF,TGTGCCAGCTCACCGGGACAGGATCCCCCCTATGGCTACACCTTC
TRBV2,TRBJ2-2,14,.,.,CASNTDRNTGELFF,TGTGCCAGCAACACAGACCGGAACACCGGGGAGCTGTTTTTT
TRBV5-8,TRBJ1-3,12,.,.,CASSSRGWAIYF,TGTGCCAGCAGCTCCCGCGGCTGGGCCATATATTTT
TRBV7-9,TRBJ2-3,13,TRBD1,.,CAGTGALEDTQYF,TGTGCCGGCACAGGGGCCCTCGAAGATACGCAGTATTTT
TRBV6-5,TRBJ1-1,14,.,few,CASNRDTTKHEAFF,TGTGCCAGCAATCGGGACACCACTAAACACGAAGCTTTCTTT
TRBV7-2,TRBJ1-1,13,.,few,CASSLQVLREAFF,TGTGCCAGCAGCCTACAGGTGTTGCGTGAAGCTTTCTTT
TRBV2,TRBJ1-6,14,.,once,CASSVTGDNSPLHF,TGTGCCAGCAGTGTAACAGGTGATAATTCACCCCTCCACTTT
TRBV5-4,TRBJ1-4,16,.,.,CASSLPSTGRSEKLFF,TGTGCCAGCAGCCTACCCTCGACAGGTCGTTCGGAAAAACTGTTTTTT
TRBV19,TRBJ2-7,15,TRBD2,.,CASSIAGTSGYEQYF,TGTGCCAGTAGTATAGCCGGGACTAGCGGCTACGAGCAGTACTTC
TRBV7-9,TRBJ1-1,11,.,.,CASSLLTEAFF,TGTGCCAGCAGCTTACTCACTGAAGCTTTCTTT
TRBV5-1,TRBJ1-4,17,TRBD1,.,CASSLGTGVGNREKLFF,TGCGCCAGCAGCTTAGGGACAGGGGTAGGCAATCGTGAAAAACTGTTTTTT
TRBV6-6,TRBJ2-3,15,.,.,CASSYSTTSSDTQYF,TGTGCCAGCAGTTACTCGACTACTAGCTCAGATACGCAGTATTTT
TRBV12-5,TRBJ2-2,15,.,.,CASGLVYGNTGELFF,TGTGCTAGTGGTTTGGTATACGGGAACACCGGGGAGCTGTTTTTT
TRBV9,TRBJ1-1,14,.,.,CASSPQGWGTEAFF,TGTGCCAGCAGCCCACAGGGCTGGGGGACTGAAGCTTTCTTT
TRBV6-5,TRBJ2-1,14,.,once,CASTKATGHNEQFF,TGTGCCAGCACCAAAGCTACAGGTCACAATGAGCAGTTCTTC
TRBV6-6,TRBJ1-5,15,.,.,CASKKQGAENQPQHF,TGTGCCAGCAAAAAACAGGGAGCAGAAAATCAGCCCCAGCATTTT
TRBV5-1,TRBJ1-2,15,.,few,CASSLVPGPNYGYTF,TGCGCCAGCAGCTTGGTGCCAGGGCCAAACTATGGCTACACCTTC
TRBV14,TRBJ1-2,15,TRBD1,.,CASSQDRGSGGGYTF,TGTGCCAGCAGCCAAGACAGGGGGAGTGGTGGTGGCTACACCTTC
TRBV11-2,TRBJ2-2,16,TRBD2,.,CASSLGAGGGAGELFF,TGTGCCAGCAGCTTAGGTGCGGGGGGAGGAGCCGGGGAGCTGTTTTTT
TRBV2,TRBJ1-1,13,TRBD1,.,CASARDRETEAFF,TGTGCCAGCGCCCGGGACAGGGAGACTGAAGCTTTCTTT
TRBV5-6,TRBJ2-7,12,.,.,CASSRGDYEQYF,TGTGCCAGCAGCCGCGGGGACTACGAGCAGTACTTC
TRBV7-6,TRBJ1-2,14,.,.,CASSLDPQGSGYTF,TGTGCCAGCAGCTTAGACCCTCAGGGGTCTGGCTACACCTTC
TRBV18,TRBJ2-7,15,TRBD1,.,CASSLGQGAPSEQYF,TGTGCCAGCTCACTTGGACAGGGGGCGCCTTCTGAGCAGTACTTC
TRBV5-1,TRBJ2-1,16,.,.,CASSPSHTYPSNEQFF,TGCGCCAGCAGCCCCTCCCACACGTACCCTTCCAATGAGCAGTTCTTC
TRBV7-3,TRBJ1-2,13,TRBD1,.,CASSSDRGGGYTF,TGTGCCAGCAGCTCGGACAGGGGGGGAGGCTACACCTTC
TRBV14,TRBJ2-7,18,.,.,CASSPLVLSRGDSYEQYF,TGTGCCAGCAGCCCCTTGGTCCTTTCTCGGGGTGACTCCTACGAGCAGTACTTC
TRBV25-1,TRBJ1-2,13,.,.,CASSEDPGYGYTF,TGTGCCAGCAGTGAAGATCCGGGCTATGGCTACACCTTC
TRBV5-1,TRBJ2-1,14,TRBD2,.,CASTRLAGWQGQFF,TGCGCCAGCACTCGACTAGCGGGATGGCAGGGGCAGTTCTTC
TRBV25-1,TRBJ2-5,16,TRBD1,.,CASSKRQGARGETQYF,TGTGCCAGCAGCAAAAGACAGGGGGCGCGGGGAGAGACCCAGTACTTC
TRBV18,TRBJ2-7,13,.,.,CASSSVDRTEQYF,TGTGCCAGCTCATCCGTAGACAGGACCGAGCAGTACTTC
TRBV7-6,TRBJ2-7,13,.,few,CASSSSAGGEQYF,TGTGCCAGCAGCTCCTCCGCAGGTGGCGAGCAGTACTTC
TRBV28,TRBJ2-3,12,.,.,CASSLFTDTQYF,TGTGCCAGCAGTCTCTTCACAGATACGCAGTATTTT
TRBV15,TRBJ1-6,16,TRBD1,.,CATSRAGDRVGSPLHF,TGTGCCACCAGCAGAGCCGGGGACAGGGTTGGGTCACCCCTCCACTTT
TRBV7-2,TRBJ2-3,16,.,few,CASSSKLSLFTDTQYF,TGTGCCAGCAGCTCGAAACTGAGTTTGTTCACAGATACGCAGTATTTT
TRBV18,TRBJ2-7,16,TRBD1,.,CASPAYWTGTSYEQYF,TGTGCCAGCCCAGCTTATTGGACAGGAACGTCCTACGAGCAGTACTTC
TRBV5-5,TRBJ2-7,14,TRBD1,.,CASSLEGAPGEQYF,TGTGCCAGCAGCTTGGAGGGGGCCCCGGGCGAGCAGTACTTC
TRBV5-1,TRBJ2-1,15,TRBD2,.,CASSPTSGDNGQQFF,TGCGCCAGCAGCCCGACTAGCGGGGATAATGGTCAGCAGTTCTTC
TRBV4-1,TRBJ2-7,16,.,.,CASSQDLYSLSYEQYF,TGCGCCAGCAGCCAAGATTTATACAGCCTTTCCTACGAGCAGTACTTC
TRBV5-4,TRBJ1-1,14,.,.,CASSWEAVNTEAFF,TGTGCCAGCAGCTGGGAGGCGGTGAACACTGAAGCTTTCTTT
TRBV4-3,TRBJ2-6,15,.,.,CASSQFSSGANVLTF,TGCGCCAGCAGCCAATTCAGCTCTGGGGCCAACGTCCTGACTTTC
TRBV25-1,TRBJ1-1,13,TRBD1,few,CASRQGMNTEAFF,TGTGCCAGCAGACAGGGGATGAACACTGAAGCTTTCTTT
TRBV5-6,TRBJ1-1,16,TRBD1,.,CASSYRTGGGNNEAFF,TGTGCCAGCAGCTACCGGACAGGGGGCGGTAATAATGAAGCTTTCTTT
TRBV5-6,TRBJ2-2,16,TRBD1,.,CASSDGTGSNTGELFF,TGTGCCAGCAGCGACGGGACAGGGTCGAACACCGGGGAGCTGTTTTTT
TRBV11-2,TRBJ1-1,15,.,.,CASTVDSRPNTEAFF,TGTGCCAGCACCGTGGACAGCAGGCCGAACACTGAAGCTTTCTTT
TRBV7-9,TRBJ1-5,16,TRBD1,.,CASSQNRDRGNQPQHF,TGTGCCAGCAGTCAAAACCGGGACAGGGGCAATCAGCCCCAGCATTTT
TRBV9,TRBJ1-1,13,.,few,CASSVALNTEAFF,TGTGCCAGCAGCGTAGCCCTAAACACTGAAGCTTTCTTT
TRBV2,TRBJ2-5,14,.,.,CASSEARSQIPQYF,TGTGCCAGCAGTGAAGCCAGATCGCAAATCCCCCAGTACTTC
TRBV4-3,TRBJ2-1,14,TRBD1,once,CASSQTGTGFEQFF,TGCGCCAGCAGCCAAACCGGGACAGGGTTCGAGCAGTTCTTC